The rows below give T cell receptor beta chains drawn from one sample of a study of T cell responses to AZD1222 COVID-19 vaccine. Produced via immunoSEQ multiplex PCR; TCRdb's table is partial and in-frame only. The table lists approximately 150,000 clones, 91% of them singletons. The specimen comprised peripheral blood, sampled 28 days after the second dose of the MenACWY control vaccine. The receptors come from an adult who received the MenACWY meningococcal vaccine as a control. The conserved cysteine and the conserved F or W are not part of the CDR3 here.

ASSSPRQGWEQY	TRBJ2-7	TRBV28
ASSPRDREDYGYT	TRBJ1-2	TRBV4-3
ASSIGHGSSYNEQF	TRBJ2-1	TRBV19
ASSRITGYSLNGNTIY	TRBJ1-3	TRBV7-6
SASPGLDSYEQY	TRBJ2-7	TRBV20-1
ASSLGLAGSTDTQY	TRBJ2-3	TRBV28
ASSGLETQY	TRBJ2-5	TRBV12-3/TRBV12-4
ASSPIENTEAF	TRBJ1-1	TRBV11-1
ASSLAGGGETQY	TRBJ2-5	TRBV5-1
ASSPSPRGGSYNEQF	TRBJ2-1	TRBV7-7
AWSALTGYGYT	TRBJ1-2	TRBV30
ASSHNPPEKLF	TRBJ1-4	TRBV27
ATMRGGDTGELF	TRBJ2-2	TRBV24-1
ASSQDSFRRRGNYGYT	TRBJ1-2	TRBV3-1/TRBV3-2
ASSLRDRGSGANVLT	TRBJ2-6	TRBV7-2
ASSYVFGTGVGYT	TRBJ1-2	TRBV6-2/TRBV6-3
ASSTGTSSYNEQF	TRBJ2-1	TRBV19
ASSVGAGRPEQY	TRBJ2-7	TRBV9
ASRRDSYGYT	TRBJ1-2	TRBV7-2
ASSVGNNGPQH	TRBJ1-5	TRBV9
SVEYSDSGQF	TRBJ2-1	TRBV29-1
ASSLSGDNSPLH	TRBJ1-6	TRBV7-2
ASSSTNDRGPGNTIY	TRBJ1-3	TRBV9
ASSKAGQGGNQPQH	TRBJ1-5	TRBV6-1
ASSEGERGGNTQY	TRBJ2-3	TRBV2
ASSLYTDEQF	TRBJ2-1	TRBV12-3/TRBV12-4
ASSQTQGAYEQY	TRBJ2-7	TRBV19
ASSPNGVQETQY	TRBJ2-5	TRBV7-9
ASSSYVINEQF	TRBJ2-1	TRBV7-2
ASSPDPGEGNEQF	TRBJ2-1	TRBV9
ASSPWDTNQPQH	TRBJ1-5	TRBV18
ASRKAGTGVGEQF	TRBJ2-1	TRBV19
ATSRAGGNQPQH	TRBJ1-5	TRBV15
ASSYGTSSWETQY	TRBJ2-5	TRBV6-5
ASSQTSGGAQEQY	TRBJ2-7	TRBV16
ASSQARGGNQPQH	TRBJ1-5	TRBV4-3
ASSLGGFWSYEQY	TRBJ2-7	TRBV7-8
ASSYSPTGMETQY	TRBJ2-5	TRBV6-2/TRBV6-3
ASSLGVFETQY	TRBJ2-5	TRBV7-3
ASSDSRGSGKLNTGELF	TRBJ2-2	TRBV4-3
ASGGTEGRETQY	TRBJ2-5	TRBV9
ASSRDRPAEQY	TRBJ2-7	TRBV5-1
ASSLNSGGYNEQF	TRBJ2-1	TRBV11-3
ASSFSRQRAFGNTIY	TRBJ1-3	TRBV28
ASSHRDMGGYT	TRBJ1-2	TRBV12-3/TRBV12-4